These 17 T cell receptor beta chains came from one sample sequenced in a study of cytomegalovirus exposure and HLA in healthy donors. Produced via immunoSEQ multiplex PCR; TCRdb's table is partial and in-frame only. Of roughly 270,000 clones in the sample, 70% to 90% were seen once. The specimen sequenced was PBMCs. The receptors derive from a young woman in good health and CMV-seronegative.

This clone was picked up one time. The gene calls are TRBV5-1 and TRBJ2-5; the D gene is possibly TRBD2 (5 bases). The V end was cut by 1 base, the J end by 2 bases, with 12 bases between. The CDR3 length is 15 residues. From germline, CDR1 is SGHRS and CDR2 YFSETQ. CDR3 DNA: TGCGCCAGCAGCTTGACAGCCGGAGGACAAGAGACCCAGTACTTC. Its translation: CASSLTAGGQETQYF.

This chain connects TRBV9 to TRBJ2-1; 7 bases agree with TRBD2. V was clipped by 5 bases and J by 8 bases; unmatched bases: 1. The CDR3 is 11 residues long. Per germline, CDR1 SGDLS and CDR2 YYNGEE. As DNA, the CDR3 is TGTGCCAGCAGGGGGAGGGATGAGCAGTTCTTC. This encodes CASRGRDEQFF.

The V gene is TRBV11-2, the J gene TRBJ2-2; 10 bases fit TRBD2. CDR1 is SGHAT, CDR2 FQNNGV, per germline. With 8 bases clipped from V and 6 bases from J, the junction kept 9 bases outside the gene matches. This CDR3 spans 15 amino acids. CDR3 bases: TGTGCCAGCCATCCAGCGGGAGGGCCTTCCGGGGAGCTGTTTTTT. Translation: CASHPAGGPSGELFF.

The chain carries TRBV29-1 and TRBJ2-7, with D possibly matching TRBD1 (6 bases). CDR1 is SQVTM, CDR2 ANQGSEA, per germline. The CDR3 loop spans 12 amino acids. Deletions cut 4 bases from V and 2 bases from J, with 9 bases between. CDR3 loop: CSVVRDTYEQYF. In DNA, the CDR3 is TGCAGCGTTGTACGGGACACCTACGAGCAGTACTTC.

The V gene is TRBV18, the J gene TRBJ2-2; possibly TRBD1 for D (6 bases). CDR3 size: 14 residues. Trimming took off 0 bases at V and 7 bases at J, with 9 bases between the two ends. Germline V gives CDR1 KGHSH, CDR2 LQKENI. CDR3 amino acids: CASSPPNRDGELFF. CDR3 DNA sequence: TGTGCCAGCTCACCACCAAACAGGGACGGGGAGCTGTTTTTT. The complete variable domain, with remaining parts taken from reference TRBV18 and TRBJ2-2, reads NAGVMQNPRHLVRRRGQEARLRCSPMKGHSHVYWYRQLPEEGLKFMVYLQKENIIDESGMPKERFSAEFPKEGPSILRIQQVVRGDSAAYFCASSPPNRDGELFFGEGSRLTVL.

The J gene is TRBJ2-5, the V gene TRBV6-1, with a weak D call TRBD2 (5 bases). V was cut by 5 bases and J by 2 bases, with 12 bases left in between. The CDR3 is 14 residues long. The germline V gene has CDR1 MNHNS and CDR2 SASEGT. In DNA, the CDR3 is TGTGCCAGCAGTTTTTATTCGGGGCAAGAGACCCAGTACTTC. Translating gives CASSFYSGQETQYF.

The V call is TRBV2, the J call TRBJ2-3; D may be TRBD2 (5 bases). The germline V and J ends were trimmed by 8 bases and 6 bases, with 21 bases remaining between them. The V gene's germline CDR1 is SNHLY and CDR2 FYNNEI. This CDR3 comprises 15 residues. CDR3 nucleotide sequence: TGTGCCAGCCCGAGGTCGGAGGCGGTCTTGGATACGCAGTATTTT. It specifies CASPRSEAVLDTQYF. The full variable domain, in which reference TRBV2 and TRBJ2-3 provide the parts outside the CDR3, is EPEVTQTPSHQVTQMGQEVILRCVPISNHLYFYWYRQILGQKVEFLVSFYNNEISEKSEIFDDQFSVERPDGSNFTLKIRSTKLEDSAMYFCASPRSEAVLDTQYFGPGTRLTVL.

The rearrangement joins TRBV28 to TRBJ2-1; D is perhaps TRBD1 (6 bases). The CDR3 spans 15 residues. Germline V gives CDR1 MDHEN, CDR2 SYDVKM. V was cut by 3 bases and J by 7 bases, with 16 bases left in between. CDR3 loop: CASSFAGTPTNEQFF. CDR3 DNA sequence: TGTGCCAGCAGTTTTGCCGGGACACCTACGAATGAGCAGTTCTTC.

This clone appeared once. This chain connects TRBV6-1 to TRBJ2-2; TRBD1 agrees at 8 bases. Looked up from germline, CDR1 is MNHNS and CDR2 is SASEGT. The ends lost 3 bases at V and 4 bases at J; junction bases unmatched: 10. This CDR3 contains 17 residues. For the CDR3, the DNA is TGTGCCAGCAGTGACCGACCAGGGGGCCCGGTCACCGGGGAGCTGTTTTTT. Residues: CASSDRPGGPVTGELFF.

The chain links TRBV5-1 to TRBJ2-7; 10 bases match TRBD1. This CDR3 has 18 amino acids. V trimming: 3 bases; J trimming: 4 bases; junction bases outside the gene matches: 16. CDR1 and CDR2 (germline): SGHRS, YFSETQ. The DNA for the CDR3 is TGCGCCAGCAGCTCGGGCCTTTTCCGGACAGGGGGGGGTTACGAGCAGTACTTC. Amino acids: CASSSGLFRTGGGYEQYF.

This clone occurred a few times. The chain carries TRBV7-3 and TRBJ2-3; TRBD2 might be the D (7 bases). V lost 2 bases, J lost 4 bases, and 19 bases lay in between. Germline loops: CDR1 SGHTA, CDR2 FQGTGA. CDR3 length equals 17 residues. CDR3 loop: CASSLQGGGPQADTQYF. CDR3 sequence (DNA): TGTGCCAGCAGCTTACAAGGGGGAGGGCCCCAGGCAGATACGCAGTATTTT. Together with reference TRBV7-3 and TRBJ2-3, the CDR3 gives the full variable domain: GAGVSQTPSNKVTEKGKYVELRCDPISGHTALYWYRQSLGQGPEFLIYFQGTGAADDSGLPNDRFFAVRPEGSVSTLKIQRTERGDSAVYLCASSLQGGGPQADTQYFGPGTRLTVL.

This clone was seen a handful of times. This chain connects TRBV19 to TRBJ1-5; D possibly corresponds to TRBD1 (6 bases). The CDR3 loop spans 14 amino acids. Per the germline V gene, CDR1 is LNHDA and CDR2 is SQIVND (reference sequence). Trimming removed 6 bases from V and 4 bases from J, with 13 bases in between. Here the CDR3 DNA reads TGTGCCAGTAGGGAAACAGGGATGAATCAGCCCCAGCATTTT. Its translation is CASRETGMNQPQHF.

The V call is TRBV5-1, the J call TRBJ2-1; D uncertain. The ends were cut back, 2 bases at V and 8 bases at J, with 8 bases in the middle. Per germline, CDR1 SGHRS and CDR2 YFSETQ. There are 12 residues in the CDR3. CDR3 nucleotide sequence: TGCGCCAGCAGCTTAGGAGCCGATGAGCAGTTCTTC. This sequence encodes CASSLGADEQFF.

The chain carries TRBV5-1 and TRBJ2-3; TRBD2 aligns across 10 bases. V shed 2 bases, J shed 0 bases, and the junction held 6 bases outside the gene matches. This CDR3 is 17 amino acids long. Germline V gives CDR1 SGHRS, CDR2 YFSETQ. CDR3 sequence reads: CASSFGTTSGSTDTQYF. In DNA form, the CDR3 reads TGCGCCAGCAGCTTTGGCACGACTAGCGGGAGCACAGATACGCAGTATTTT.

V usage is TRBV7-3 and J usage is TRBJ2-3, with 10 nucleotides matching TRBD1. V lost 6 bases and J lost 1; bases outside the gene matches: 1. Per the germline V gene, CDR1 is SGHTA and CDR2 is FQGTGA. The CDR3 is 14 residues long. The CDR3 nucleotides are TGTGCCAGCAGGGGGACAGGGGGCACAGATACGCAGTATTTT. It is translated as CASRGTGGTDTQYF.

The chain employs TRBV7-9 and TRBJ2-1; TRBD2 matches at 8 bases. Germline assignment: CDR1 SEHNR and CDR2 FQNEAQ (reference sequence). J lost 10 bases, V lost 6 bases, and 8 bases had no gene match. The CDR3 has 13 amino acids. CDR3 protein: CASRPGPSGEQFF. The DNA of the CDR3 is TGTGCCAGCAGACCGGGGCCTAGCGGGGAGCAGTTCTTC.

The V call is TRBV13, the J call TRBJ1-4; TRBD1 aligns across 7 bases. The V gene end was trimmed by 5 bases and the J gene end by 8 bases; junction bases not matched to a gene: 5. Germline CDR1 PRHDT, CDR2 FYEKMQ (reference sequence). The CDR3 is 13 residues long. The DNA of the CDR3 is TGTGCCAGCAGCGCAACAGGGGCCGAAAAACTGTTTTTT. This gives the protein CASSATGAEKLFF.